Each of the 18 T cell receptor beta chains below was sequenced from the same sample in a study of cytomegalovirus exposure and HLA in healthy donors. This PCR relied on a set of 60 Vbeta primers and 13 Jbeta primers. Here immunoSEQ multiplex PCR was the method, and the copy in TCRdb shows in-frame clones only, minus some. The sample includes about 140,000 clones, over 80% of them seen just once. The sequenced sample consisted of PBMCs. Receptor source: a woman in her 30s in good health and CMV-seronegative.

Turning to this clone: The sample carries other DNA sequences with the same CDR3. This chain uses TRBV2 with TRBJ2-5, with D possibly TRBD2 on 6 matching bases. V was clipped by 7 bases and J by 5 bases, with 20 bases between them. CDR1 and CDR2 (germline): SNHLY, FYNNEI. This CDR3 has 15 amino acids. In DNA, the CDR3 is TGTGCCAGCACTAGGACCCCACTAGCCCGGGAGACCCAGTACTTC. This gives the protein CASTRTPLARETQYF.

The CDR3 here is CASSPGGQSSGNTIYF. CDR3 in DNA: TGTGCCAGCAGCCCCGGGGGGCAGTCCTCTGGAAACACCATATATTTT. This chain joins TRBV9 and TRBJ1-3, with D possibly matching TRBD1 (6 bases). V lost 4 bases and J lost 0, with 14 bases in between. The germline V gene encodes CDR1 SGDLS and CDR2 YYNGEE. The CDR3 spans 16 residues.

The chain couples TRBV21-1 to TRBJ2-7; the table's D call TRBD2 went unverified against the DNA. TRBV21-1 constitutes a pseudogene. The CDR3 sequence is 15 residues long. The CDR3 nucleotides read TGTGCCAGCAGCAGGGGGGAAGGGGATGCCTACGAGCAGTACTTC. Its translation: CASSRGEGDAYEQYF.

The chain employs TRBV18 and TRBJ2-3; D is uncertain. The ends were cut back, 4 bases at V and 0 bases at J, with 8 bases in the middle. CDR1 KGHSH and CDR2 LQKENI come from the germline V gene. There are 14 residues in the CDR3. This CDR3 is CASSLGASTDTQYF. Here the CDR3 DNA reads TGTGCCAGCTCACTCGGAGCTAGCACAGATACGCAGTATTTT.

The V call is TRBV6-1, the J call TRBJ1-1; D may be TRBD1 (6 bases). V lost 4 bases and J lost 4, with 13 bases in between. From germline, CDR1 is MNHNS and CDR2 SASEGT. There are 14 residues in the CDR3. This CDR3 reads CASSANRAGTEAFF. CDR3 bases: TGTGCCAGCAGTGCAAACAGGGCGGGCACTGAAGCTTTCTTT.

This chain joins TRBV13 and TRBJ2-3; D gene ambiguous. This CDR3 is 12 amino acids long. Germline CDR1 reads PRHDT; CDR2 reads FYEKMQ (reference sequence). Trimming removed 5 bases at V and 6 bases at J, with 9 bases between. Here the CDR3 DNA reads TGTGCCAGCAGCGTTGTATTCGATACGCAGTATTTT. This codes for CASSVVFDTQYF.

V and J are TRBV7-9 and TRBJ2-7; TRBD2 might be the D (6 bases). V was shortened by 3 bases and J by 2 bases, with 11 bases between the two germline ends. CDR1 is SEHNR and CDR2 is FQNEAQ in the germline V gene (reference sequence). CDR3 length: 14 amino acids. CDR3 nucleotide sequence: TGTGCCAGCAGCTTTGGGGGGACGGCCTACGAGCAGTACTTC. Encoded protein: CASSFGGTAYEQYF.

This clone came up once. The V gene is TRBV11-3, the J gene TRBJ2-3; 10 bases agree with TRBD2. This CDR3 is built from 19 residues. The V and J ends lost 1 base and 6 bases, in that order; junction bases with no gene match: 16. Germline loops: CDR1 SGHNT, CDR2 YENEEA. The DNA for the CDR3 is TGTGCCAGCAGCTTAGGAGCGTGGTTAGCGGGGGGCGCGTCGGATACGCAGTATTTT. This encodes CASSLGAWLAGGASDTQYF.

V usage is TRBV6-1 and J usage is TRBJ1-5; the D is unclear. The germline V gene has CDR1 MNHNS and CDR2 SASEGT. The CDR3 has 14 amino acids. V dropped 4 bases and J dropped 2 bases, with 9 bases sitting between them. CDR3 loop: CASSAGPGNQPQHF. The CDR3 region has the DNA TGTGCCAGCAGTGCTGGCCCCGGCAATCAGCCCCAGCATTTT.

CDR3 coding DNA: TGCGCCAGCAGCTTAGGACTAGCGGGAGGTGGCTACAATGAGCAGTTCTTC. Its protein product is CASSLGLAGGGYNEQFF. This sequence joins TRBV5-1 and TRBJ2-1, with 14 bases that match TRBD2. Germline trimming cut 2 bases from V and 3 bases from J; bases unmatched to any gene: 4. The germline V gene encodes CDR1 SGHRS and CDR2 YFSETQ. The CDR3 loop spans 17 amino acids.

This chain links TRBV27 with TRBJ1-6, with a tentative D call TRBD1 (5 bases). Trimming shortened V by 4 bases and J by 6 bases, and 7 bases separated the two germline ends. The CDR3 covers 13 residues. Germline V gene data show CDR1 as MNHEY and CDR2 as SMNVEV (reference sequence). The CDR3 coding sequence is TGTGCCAGCAGTTACGACAGTAATTCACCCCTCCACTTT. This codes for CASSYDSNSPLHF.

The chain carries TRBV19 and TRBJ1-1; D remains ambiguous. With 5 bases removed from V and 11 bases from J, the gap between germline ends came to 18 bases. CDR1 is LNHDA and CDR2 is SQIVND in the germline V gene (reference sequence). The CDR3 spans 13 residues. The CDR3 loop is CASSPTTRSRAFF. Here the CDR3 DNA reads TGTGCCAGTAGTCCCACGACTAGGAGTCGCGCTTTCTTT.

This CDR3 reads CASSPLLGGARQETQYF. The DNA of the CDR3 is TGTGCCAGCAGCCCCCTCTTGGGGGGAGCCCGCCAAGAGACCCAGTACTTC. The rearrangement links TRBV28 to TRBJ2-5; D is possibly TRBD2 (6 bases). Deletions cut 6 bases from V and 1 base from J, with 21 bases between. Germline V gene sequence: CDR1 MDHEN, CDR2 SYDVKM. The CDR3 length is 17 residues.

The V gene is TRBV11-2, the J gene TRBJ1-1; D uncertain. CDR3 length: 14 amino acids. Trimming removed 6 bases at V and 1 base at J, with 12 bases between. In germline, CDR1 is SGHAT, CDR2 FQNNGV. The CDR3 is CASRGVQRNTEAFF. CDR3 bases: TGTGCCAGCAGAGGTGTACAGAGGAACACTGAAGCTTTCTTT.

The V gene is TRBV29-1, the J gene TRBJ2-1; 10 bases match TRBD1. The V and J ends lost 7 bases and 8 bases, in that order; junction bases with no gene match: 14. Germline CDR1 SQVTM, CDR2 ANQGSEA. This CDR3 has 15 amino acids. CDR3 DNA sequence: TGCAGCGCGGAATTAGGGACAGGGGTGGACTATGAGCAGTTCTTC. Translated: CSAELGTGVDYEQFF.

This clone appeared once. The rearrangement uses TRBV27 and TRBJ1-1, with unresolved D. Germline CDR1 is MNHEY and CDR2 is SMNVEV (reference sequence). This CDR3 comprises 13 residues. V gave up 3 bases and J gave up 3 bases, with 8 bases separating them. DNA for the CDR3: TGTGCCAGCAGTTTCAGAGGATACACTGAAGCTTTCTTT. Translation gives CASSFRGYTEAFF.

The rearrangement joins TRBV7-9 to TRBJ1-4; 7 nucleotides line up with TRBD1. The CDR3 totals 13 residues. After removal of 5 bases from V and 8 bases from J, the junction contained 5 bases not matched to a gene. Germline lookup yields CDR1 SEHNR and CDR2 FQNEAQ (reference sequence). CDR3 in amino acids: CASSPPGQEKLFF. The CDR3 coding sequence is TGTGCCAGCAGCCCACCGGGACAGGAAAAACTGTTTTTT.

This clone turned up a few times. V is TRBV6-1 and J is TRBJ1-4; 8 bases are shared with TRBD1. The CDR3 consists of 15 residues. Germline V gene data show CDR1 as MNHNS and CDR2 as SASEGT. Trimming cost V 9 bases and J 6 bases; bases outside gene matches: 12. CDR3 coding DNA: TGTGCCAGTCGAGACAGGGGTGAGGACGATGAAAAACTGTTTTTT. This gives the protein CASRDRGEDDEKLFF.